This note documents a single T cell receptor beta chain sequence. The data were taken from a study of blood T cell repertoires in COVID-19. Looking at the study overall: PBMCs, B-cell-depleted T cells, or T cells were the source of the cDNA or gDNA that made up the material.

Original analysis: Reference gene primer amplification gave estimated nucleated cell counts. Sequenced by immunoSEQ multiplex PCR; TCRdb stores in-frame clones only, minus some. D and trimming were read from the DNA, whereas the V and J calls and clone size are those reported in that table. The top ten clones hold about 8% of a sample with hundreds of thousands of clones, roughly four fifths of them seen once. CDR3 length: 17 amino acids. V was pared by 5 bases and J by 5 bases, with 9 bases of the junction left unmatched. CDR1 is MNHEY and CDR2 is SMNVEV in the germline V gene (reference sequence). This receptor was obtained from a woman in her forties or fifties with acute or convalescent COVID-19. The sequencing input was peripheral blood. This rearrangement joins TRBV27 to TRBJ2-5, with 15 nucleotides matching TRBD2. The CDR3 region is CASSLGLAGGPEETQYF. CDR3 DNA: TGTGCCAGCAGTCTCGGACTAGCGGGGGGGCCGGAGGAGACCCAGTACTTC.